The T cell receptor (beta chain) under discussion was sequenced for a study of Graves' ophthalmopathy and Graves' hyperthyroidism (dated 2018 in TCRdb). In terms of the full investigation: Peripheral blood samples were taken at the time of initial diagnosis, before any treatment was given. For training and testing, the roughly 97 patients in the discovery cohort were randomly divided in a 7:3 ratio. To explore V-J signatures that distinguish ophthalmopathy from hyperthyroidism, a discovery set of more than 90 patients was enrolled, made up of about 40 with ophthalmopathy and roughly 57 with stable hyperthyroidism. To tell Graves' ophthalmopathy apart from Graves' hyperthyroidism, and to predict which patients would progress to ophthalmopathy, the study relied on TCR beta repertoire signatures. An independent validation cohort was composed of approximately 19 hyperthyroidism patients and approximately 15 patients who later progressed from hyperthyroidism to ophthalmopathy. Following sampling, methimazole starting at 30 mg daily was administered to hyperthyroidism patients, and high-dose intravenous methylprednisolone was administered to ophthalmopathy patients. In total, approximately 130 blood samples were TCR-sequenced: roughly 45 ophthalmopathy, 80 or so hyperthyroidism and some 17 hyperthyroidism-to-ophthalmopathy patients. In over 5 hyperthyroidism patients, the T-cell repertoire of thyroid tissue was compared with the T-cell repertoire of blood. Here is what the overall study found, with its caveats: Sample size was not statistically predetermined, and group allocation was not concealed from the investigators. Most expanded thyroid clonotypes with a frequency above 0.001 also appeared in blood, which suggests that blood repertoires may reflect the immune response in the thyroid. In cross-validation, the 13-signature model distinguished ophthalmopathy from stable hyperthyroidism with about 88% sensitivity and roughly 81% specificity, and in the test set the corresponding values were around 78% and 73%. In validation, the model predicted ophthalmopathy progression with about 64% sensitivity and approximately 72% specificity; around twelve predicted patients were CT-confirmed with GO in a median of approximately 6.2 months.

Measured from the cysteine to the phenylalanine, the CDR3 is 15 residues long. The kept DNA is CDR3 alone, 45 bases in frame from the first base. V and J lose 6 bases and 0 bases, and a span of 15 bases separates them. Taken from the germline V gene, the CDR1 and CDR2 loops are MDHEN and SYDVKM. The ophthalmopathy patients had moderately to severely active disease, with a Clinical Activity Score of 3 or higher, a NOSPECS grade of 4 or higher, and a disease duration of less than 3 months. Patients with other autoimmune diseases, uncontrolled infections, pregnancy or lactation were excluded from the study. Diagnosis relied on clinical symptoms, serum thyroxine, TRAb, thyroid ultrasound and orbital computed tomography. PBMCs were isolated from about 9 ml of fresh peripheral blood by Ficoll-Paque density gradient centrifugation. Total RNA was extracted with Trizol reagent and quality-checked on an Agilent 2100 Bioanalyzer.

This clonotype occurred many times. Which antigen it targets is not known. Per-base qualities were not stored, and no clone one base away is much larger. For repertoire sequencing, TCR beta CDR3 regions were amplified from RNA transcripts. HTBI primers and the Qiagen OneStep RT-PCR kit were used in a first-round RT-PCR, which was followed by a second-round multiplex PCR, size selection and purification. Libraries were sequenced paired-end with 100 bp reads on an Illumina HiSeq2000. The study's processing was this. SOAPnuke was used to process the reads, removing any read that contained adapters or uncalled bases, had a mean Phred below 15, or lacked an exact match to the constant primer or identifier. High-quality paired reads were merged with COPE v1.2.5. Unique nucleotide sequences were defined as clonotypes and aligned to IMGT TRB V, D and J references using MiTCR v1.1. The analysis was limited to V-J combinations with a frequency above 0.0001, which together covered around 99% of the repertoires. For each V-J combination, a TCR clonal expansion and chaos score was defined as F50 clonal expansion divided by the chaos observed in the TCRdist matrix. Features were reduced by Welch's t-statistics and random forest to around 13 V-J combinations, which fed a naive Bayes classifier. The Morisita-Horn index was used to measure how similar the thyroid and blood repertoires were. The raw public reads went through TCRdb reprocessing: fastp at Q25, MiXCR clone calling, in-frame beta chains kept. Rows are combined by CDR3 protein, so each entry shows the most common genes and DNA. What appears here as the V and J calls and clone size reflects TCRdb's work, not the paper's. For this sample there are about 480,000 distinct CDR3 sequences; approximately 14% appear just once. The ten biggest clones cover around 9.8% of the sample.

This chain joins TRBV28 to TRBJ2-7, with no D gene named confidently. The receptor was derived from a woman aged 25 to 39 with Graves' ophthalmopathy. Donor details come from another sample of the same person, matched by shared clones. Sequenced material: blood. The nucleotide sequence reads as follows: TGTGCCAGCAGAGACCCGAAGGCCCCCTCCTACGAGCAGTACTTC. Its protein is CASRDPKAPSYEQYF.